This TCR beta chain was retrieved from a study of T cell repertoires in cytomegalovirus infection. Background on the study: Matching HLA type, along with CMV infection, was indicated by public TCR beta signatures.

TCRdb ran MiXCR on the reads and lists one entry per CDR3 protein. In the table there are fewer than 550,000 distinct CDR3 sequences, 16% of which are singletons. The CDR3 extends over 15 amino acids. Germline values: CDR1 MNHEY, CDR2 SMNVEV (reference sequence). V dropped 0 bases and J dropped 3 bases, with 9 bases sitting between them. The rearrangement links TRBV27 to TRBJ1-5; a possible D gene is TRBD1 (5 bases). This receptor was identified in a human donor in good health (CMV status not recorded). Some clones in this sample may be carry-over from other donors' samples. The specimen was CD8+ T cells from PBMCs. CDR3 coding DNA: TGTGCCAGCAGTTTATCGGGACGCCTCAATCAGCCCCAGCATTTT. It codes for CASSLSGRLNQPQHF.